The rows below give T cell receptor beta chains drawn from one sample of a study of Ad26.COV2.S vaccination and SARS-CoV-2 variants. This table comes from immunoSEQ multiplex PCR, and its TCRdb copy is limited to in-frame clones, with some not included. The sample yields around 300,000 clones, 85% to 90% seen once. The sample in question was peripheral blood, obtained in a trial of Ad26.COV2.S vaccine versus placebo. These receptor sequences come from a person between 18 and 65 years old who received the Ad26.COV2.S COVID-19 vaccine or a placebo. Each CDR3 is given with its conserved first and last residue. Fields, in order: D gene, J gene, clone size, V gene, CDR3 protein, CDR3 DNA. The D gene is left open where the match is weak. Size values are once, few and many counts, or a class for expanded clones, and some rows have none.

. | TRBJ1-5 | few | TRBV10-3 | CAISELGNNQPQHF | TGTGCCATCAGTGAGTTGGGAAACAATCAGCCCCAGCATTTT
. | TRBJ2-3 | . | TRBV18 | CASSPIRATDTQYF | TGTGCCAGCTCACCAATCAGGGCGACAGATACGCAGTATTTT
. | TRBJ1-5 | . | TRBV6-2/TRBV6-3 | CASSWWGDQPQHF | TGTGCCAGCAGTTGGTGGGGAGATCAGCCCCAGCATTTT
TRBD1 | TRBJ2-2 | . | TRBV27 | CASSLKGTGVNTGELFF | TGTGCCAGCAGTTTAAAAGGGACAGGGGTGAACACCGGGGAGCTGTTTTTT
TRBD1 | TRBJ2-1 | . | TRBV12-5 | CASGLSNYRGEQFF | TGTGCTAGTGGTTTGTCCAACTACAGGGGGGAGCAGTTCTTC
TRBD2 | TRBJ2-1 | . | TRBV29-1 | CSAWGGAYNEQFF | TGCAGCGCCTGGGGGGGGGCCTACAATGAGCAGTTCTTC
. | TRBJ2-1 | . | TRBV3-1/TRBV3-2 | CASSQVPGPDEQFF | TGTGCCAGCAGCCAAGTTCCCGGGCCGGATGAGCAGTTCTTC
. | TRBJ1-2 | . | TRBV7-2 | CASSLGWEKATF | TGTGCCAGCAGCTTAGGTTGGGAAAAGGCCACCTTC
. | TRBJ2-7 | . | TRBV28 | CASSLKGKITYEQYF | TGTGCCAGCAGTTTAAAGGGGAAGATAACCTACGAGCAGTACTTC
. | TRBJ2-2 | . | TRBV6-2/TRBV6-3 | CASSYSVSFTGELFF | TGTGCCAGCAGTTACTCTGTCAGTTTCACCGGGGAGCTGTTTTTT
. | TRBJ2-7 | few | TRBV7-2 | CASSLGRNEQYF | TGTGCCAGCAGCTTAGGCAGGAACGAGCAGTACTTC
. | TRBJ1-2 | . | TRBV30 | CAWSGRGGYGYTF | TGTGCCTGGAGTGGGAGGGGAGGGTATGGCTACACCTTC
. | TRBJ2-3 | . | TRBV21-1 | CASSNGRLAGDMDTQYF | TGTGCCAGCAGCAATGGGAGACTAGCGGGAGACATGGATACGCAGTATTTT
. | TRBJ2-7 | . | TRBV28 | CASSTPEGGRGYEQYF | TGTGCCAGCAGTACCCCCGAAGGGGGGCGAGGTTACGAGCAGTACTTC
TRBD1 | TRBJ2-3 | . | TRBV13 | CASTTRTGGATDTQYF | TGTGCCAGCACCACCCGGACAGGGGGCGCGACAGATACGCAGTATTTT
TRBD2 | TRBJ2-2 | . | TRBV6-2/TRBV6-3 | CASSYSSGGINTGELFF | TGTGCCAGCAGTTATTCTAGCGGGGGGATTAACACCGGGGAGCTGTTTTTT
. | TRBJ2-5 | . | TRBV3-1/TRBV3-2 | CASSQGGTQYF | TGTGCCAGCAGCCAGGGAGGGACCCAGTACTTC
. | TRBJ1-1 | . | TRBV6-5 | CASSYGGTEAFF | TGTGCCAGCAGTTACGGGGGCACTGAAGCTTTCTTT
. | TRBJ1-1 | . | TRBV19 | CASTGYTEAFF | TGTGCCAGTACGGGCTACACTGAAGCTTTCTTT
. | TRBJ1-2 | . | TRBV2 | CASSGGGAYGYTF | TGTGCCAGCAGTGGGGGAGGTGCGTATGGCTACACCTTC
. | TRBJ1-1 | . | TRBV6-4 | CASSDSAGADTEAFF | TGTGCCAGCAGTGACTCTGCGGGGGCTGACACTGAAGCTTTCTTT
. | TRBJ2-2 | . | TRBV4-2 | CASSQEGLAAGELFF | TGTGCCAGCAGCCAAGAGGGGCTAGCTGCCGGGGAGCTGTTTTTT
. | TRBJ2-7 | . | TRBV9 | CASSPGQLLREQYF | TGTGCCAGCAGCCCCGGACAGCTCCTACGAGAGCAGTACTTC
TRBD2 | TRBJ2-1 | . | TRBV24-1 | CATSAPPGLAGAPYNEQFF | TGTGCCACCAGTGCCCCCCCCGGACTAGCGGGAGCACCCTACAATGAGCAGTTCTTC
. | TRBJ1-3 | . | TRBV6-5 | CASSYSGRRSGNTVYF | TGTGCCAGCAGTTACTCGGGGCGCCGGTCTGGAAACACCGTATATTTT
. | TRBJ2-2 | . | TRBV2 | CASSGVSRPNTGELFF | TGTGCCAGCAGTGGGGTTTCCAGGCCCAACACCGGGGAGCTGTTTTTT
. | TRBJ2-3 | . | TRBV5-8 | CASSWTSSTDTQYF | TGTGCCAGCAGCTGGACTTCTTCCACAGATACGCAGTATTTT
. | TRBJ2-1 | once | TRBV11-2 | CASSLVTRTLGEQFF | TGTGCCAGCAGCTTGGTAACTAGGACCCTAGGGGAGCAGTTCTTC
. | TRBJ2-3 | . | TRBV27 | CASSTPSRTDTQYF | TGTGCCAGCAGTACACCCTCTAGGACAGATACGCAGTATTTT
TRBD1 | TRBJ1-2 | . | TRBV14 | CASSDRGGNYGYTF | TGTGCCAGCAGCGACAGGGGTGGGAACTATGGCTACACCTTC
. | TRBJ1-5 | . | TRBV5-8 | CASSLSLGREPQHF | TGTGCCAGCAGCTTGTCCCTGGGAAGGGAGCCCCAGCATTTT
. | TRBJ2-3 | . | TRBV6-5 | CATQRGSSADTQYF | TGTGCCACCCAGAGGGGTTCGAGCGCAGATACGCAGTATTTT
. | TRBJ1-3 | few | TRBV5-4 | CASSLGPLISGNTIYF | TGTGCCAGCAGCTTGGGACCTCTGATCTCTGGAAACACCATATATTTT
TRBD1 | TRBJ1-1 | . | TRBV29-1 | CSVEGRQGPGTEAFF | TGCAGCGTTGAAGGCAGACAGGGTCCGGGCACTGAAGCTTTCTTT
. | TRBJ1-1 | . | TRBV2 | CASSAQGSSPAFF | TGTGCCAGCAGTGCGCAGGGGTCTAGTCCAGCTTTCTTT
TRBD1 | TRBJ1-2 | once | TRBV19 | CASSKTGGYGYTF | TGTGCCAGTAGTAAAACAGGGGGGTATGGCTACACCTTC
TRBD2 | TRBJ2-2 | . | TRBV19 | CASFPGLAGIYTGELFF | TGTGCCAGCTTTCCGGGACTAGCGGGGATATACACCGGGGAGCTGTTTTTT
. | TRBJ1-5 | few | TRBV7-6 | CASSLNGGVGQPQHF | TGTGCCAGCAGCTTAAACGGGGGCGTAGGTCAGCCCCAGCATTTT
. | TRBJ2-1 | . | TRBV10-3 | CAISEKTPGWDFNEQFF | TGTGCCATCAGTGAGAAGACCCCTGGATGGGACTTCAATGAGCAGTTCTTC
. | TRBJ1-1 | . | TRBV18 | CASSPVLNTEAFF | TGTGCCAGCTCACCAGTTTTGAACACTGAAGCTTTCTTT
. | TRBJ1-1 | . | TRBV10-3 | CAISGSGREAFF | TGTGCCATCAGTGGGTCTGGGCGGGAAGCTTTCTTT
TRBD1 | TRBJ1-1 | once | TRBV5-1 | CASSFDRGREAFF | TGCGCCAGCAGCTTTGACAGGGGGCGGGAGGCTTTCTTT
TRBD2 | TRBJ2-5 | many | TRBV14 | CASSQDNGGETQYF | TGTGCCAGCAGCCAAGATAACGGGGGGGAGACCCAGTACTTC
. | TRBJ1-1 | . | TRBV9 | CASSVDENTEAFF | TGTGCCAGCAGCGTAGACGAGAACACTGAAGCTTTCTTT
. | TRBJ1-4 | . | TRBV7-2 | CASSLDRAPPVEKLFF | TGTGCCAGCAGCTTAGACAGGGCCCCTCCAGTAGAAAAACTGTTTTTT
TRBD2 | TRBJ2-1 | . | TRBV11-3 | CASSSLSGREWDHEQFF | TGTGCCAGCAGCTCCCTCAGCGGGAGAGAGTGGGATCATGAGCAGTTCTTC
. | TRBJ2-1 | . | TRBV5-6 | CASSLGRSNEQFF | TGTGCCAGCAGCTTGGGCAGGTCGAATGAGCAGTTCTTC
. | TRBJ1-2 | . | TRBV4-1 | CASSQVQEEHYGYTF | TGCGCCAGCAGCCAAGTCCAGGAGGAGCACTATGGCTACACCTTC